These 32 T cell receptor beta chains originate from one sample sequenced in a study of shared clonotypes between healthy human individuals. Repertoires were generated with immunoSEQ multiplex PCR, while TCRdb's copy carries only in-frame clones and drops some. This sample has about 2.1 million clones, with around 93% found just once. CD45RO-negative cells were positively selected for CCR7, leaving out terminally differentiated effector memory CD45RA+ cells. Sequenced sample: naive CD8+ T cells from PBMCs. Every receptor here comes from a man aged 18 to 30 in good health. Some clones in this sample may be carry-over from other donors' samples.

The chain joins TRBV2 to TRBJ2-7, with D possibly matching TRBD2 (6 bases). Germline V CDR1 and CDR2: SNHLY, FYNNEI. This CDR3 is 15 amino acids long. Trimming shortened V by 6 bases and J by 6 bases, and 21 bases separated the two germline ends. The chain's CDR3 is CASRAMEGLRSEQYF. The DNA of the CDR3 is TGTGCCAGCAGAGCGATGGAGGGTTTAAGGAGCGAGCAGTACTTC.

For this clone: Other DNA sequences in the same sample also yield this CDR3. The chain combines TRBV10-1 with TRBJ2-1; D perhaps matches TRBD1 (6 bases). V lost 0 bases and J 4 bases, leaving 7 bases between the germline ends. This CDR3 has 14 residues. Germline CDR1 and CDR2: WNHNN and SYGVQD (reference sequence). The DNA of the CDR3 is TGCGCCAGCAGTGAGTCGGACAGTTACAATGAGCAGTTCTTC. Its translation is CASSESDSYNEQFF.

This clone showed up just once. The chain joins TRBV7-2 to TRBJ2-1; the match to TRBD1 covers 10 bases. Germline CDR1 reads SGHTA; CDR2 reads FQGNSA. CDR3 length equals 15 residues. Losses at the gene ends were 5 bases for V and 3 bases for J; bases not matched to a gene: 4. CDR3 loop: CASSPDRGVYNEQFF. The CDR3 bases are TGTGCCAGCAGCCCGGACAGGGGGGTCTACAATGAGCAGTTCTTC.

The genes are TRBV27 and TRBJ2-7; 12 nucleotides align to TRBD1. The CDR3 covers 15 residues. The V gene end was trimmed by 5 bases and the J gene end by 4 bases; junction bases not matched to a gene: 6. CDR1 is MNHEY, CDR2 SMNVEV, per germline (reference sequence). The CDR3 reads CASSPGTGGMYEQYF. The DNA for the CDR3 is TGTGCCAGCAGTCCCGGGACAGGGGGCATGTACGAGCAGTACTTC.

The CDR3 bases are TGTGCCAGCAGCTTGAGCGGGGCACTCTACAATGAGCAGTTCTTC. Encoded protein: CASSLSGALYNEQFF. The rearrangement links TRBV11-3 to TRBJ2-1; TRBD2 matches 7 bases. J lost 3 bases, V lost 3 bases, and 5 bases had no gene match. This CDR3 contains 15 residues. Germline V lookup: CDR1 SGHNT, CDR2 YENEEA.

Note on this clone: Within the sample, other DNA sequences also encode this same CDR3. This sequence joins TRBV28 and TRBJ2-7, with D possibly being TRBD1 (5 bases). V was clipped by 1 base and J by 3 bases, with 10 bases between them. The CDR3 has 14 residues. Germline-derived CDR1 and CDR2 are MDHEN and SYDVKM. In DNA form, the CDR3 reads TGTGCCAGCAGTTTATCCGGCACAGGCTACGAGCAGTACTTC. Encoded protein: CASSLSGTGYEQYF.

This clone was seen only once. The chain combines TRBV11-2 with TRBJ2-5, with 7 positions matching TRBD1. The length of the CDR3 is 16 residues. V gave up 5 bases and J gave up 5 bases; unmatched junction bases: 14. CDR1 SGHAT and CDR2 FQNNGV come from the germline V gene. CDR3 protein: CASSPKGTDLQETQYF. The CDR3 bases are TGTGCCAGCAGCCCCAAAGGGACAGACCTCCAGGAGACCCAGTACTTC.

This chain connects TRBV28 to TRBJ1-1, with 8 positions matching TRBD1. Germline-derived CDR1 and CDR2 are MDHEN and SYDVKM. V lost 2 bases and J lost 1; bases outside the gene matches: 12. The CDR3 contains 18 residues. The chain's CDR3 is CASSLKPLQGGTNTEAFF. CDR3 DNA: TGTGCCAGCAGTTTAAAACCCCTACAGGGGGGCACGAACACTGAAGCTTTCTTT. Looking up the rest from reference TRBV28 and TRBJ1-1 gives the full variable domain: DVKVTQSSRYLVKRTGEKVFLECVQDMDHENMFWYRQDPGLGLRLIYFSYDVKMKEKGDIPEGYSVSREKKERFSLILESASTNQTSMYLCASSLKPLQGGTNTEAFFGQGTRLTVV.

The chain couples TRBV5-6 to TRBJ2-4, with D possibly being TRBD2 (6 bases). The germline CDR1 and CDR2 sequences are SGHDT and YYEEEE. Trimming removed 4 bases from V and 10 bases from J, with 15 bases in between. The CDR3 has 13 residues. CDR3 loop: CASSPRARGIQYF. CDR3 DNA: TGTGCCAGCAGCCCTCGGGCCCGGGGGATTCAGTACTTC.

This sequence joins TRBV28 and TRBJ2-5; weak D call: TRBD2 (5 bases). The CDR3 runs 13 residues. Trimming left V 1 base short and J 9 bases short, with 12 bases between. Germline V gene sequence: CDR1 MDHEN, CDR2 SYDVKM. CDR3 nucleotides: TGTGCCAGCAGTTTATACGGACTGGCGCCCCAGTACTTC. Translation: CASSLYGLAPQYF. Drawing the rest from reference TRBV28 and TRBJ2-5, the complete variable domain is DVKVTQSSRYLVKRTGEKVFLECVQDMDHENMFWYRQDPGLGLRLIYFSYDVKMKEKGDIPEGYSVSREKKERFSLILESASTNQTSMYLCASSLYGLAPQYFGPGTRLLVL.

The chain employs TRBV27 and TRBJ2-1, with TRBD1 matching over 7 bases. CDR1 and CDR2 from the germline V gene are MNHEY and SMNVEV (reference sequence). This CDR3 has 15 residues. J gave up 4 bases and V 6 bases, and 9 bases lay outside the gene matches. CDR3 DNA sequence: TGTGCCAGCAGCCCAACGGGACAGTTTTACAATGAGCAGTTCTTC. Encoded protein: CASSPTGQFYNEQFF.

This clone was detected once. The chain is built from TRBV7-3 and TRBJ2-5, with 10 nucleotides matching TRBD1. CDR3 size: 14 residues. V trimming: 5 bases; J trimming: 5 bases; junction bases outside the gene matches: 5. The germline CDR1 and CDR2 sequences are SGHTA and FQGTGA. Here the CDR3 DNA reads TGTGCCAGCAGCGCGACAGGGGGCTATGAGACCCAGTACTTC. This codes for CASSATGGYETQYF.

This chain links TRBV28 with TRBJ2-1, with D tentatively TRBD1 (7 bases). Germline loops: CDR1 MDHEN, CDR2 SYDVKM. The CDR3 is 17 amino acids. V dropped 2 bases and J dropped 2 bases, with 16 bases sitting between them. The CDR3 nucleotides are TGTGCCAGCAGTTTAGACAGGGACTCTGCTGCCTACAATGAGCAGTTCTTC. Protein sequence: CASSLDRDSAAYNEQFF.

This chain joins TRBV28 and TRBJ2-7; either TRBD1 or TRBD2 may fit D (5 bases each). This CDR3 region has 13 residues. Germline CDR1 and CDR2: MDHEN and SYDVKM. V lost 5 bases and J lost 7, with 15 bases in between. CDR3 DNA sequence: TGTGCCAGCAGTCTCCCGGGGCCAGGAGAGCAGTACTTC. It encodes CASSLPGPGEQYF.

CDR3 sequence reads: CASSLPPGLAGAEQFF. As DNA, the CDR3 is TGTGCCAGCAGTTTACCCCCGGGACTAGCGGGAGCTGAGCAGTTCTTC. The J gene is TRBJ2-1, the V gene TRBV27, with TRBD2 matching 14 bases. CDR1 and CDR2 from the germline V gene are MNHEY and SMNVEV (reference sequence). Germline trimming cut 2 bases from V and 9 bases from J; bases unmatched to any gene: 6. The CDR3 sequence is 16 residues long.

The rearrangement uses TRBV9 and TRBJ2-6; 7 nucleotides line up with TRBD2. The CDR3 consists of 18 residues. Germline CDR1 reads SGDLS; CDR2 reads YYNGEE. Trimming took 5 bases from V and 0 from J; bases not matched to a gene: 11. CDR3: CASSATAGDYSGANVLTF. CDR3 nucleotide sequence: TGTGCCAGCAGTGCCACCGCGGGGGACTACTCTGGGGCCAACGTCCTGACTTTC.

The CDR3 DNA follows: TGTGCCAGCAGTTACACCATCGGGGTTATAGAGACCCAGTACTTC. It translates to CASSYTIGVIETQYF. This rearrangement joins TRBV6-5 to TRBJ2-5, with D maybe TRBD2 (5 bases). V lost 2 bases and J 4 bases, leaving 14 bases between the germline ends. CDR1 and CDR2 from the germline V gene are MNHEY and SVGAGI. The CDR3 length is 15 residues.

The chain combines TRBV13 with TRBJ1-1; D call uncertain. The V gene's germline CDR1 is PRHDT and CDR2 FYEKMQ (reference sequence). The CDR3 is 16 residues long. Trimming took off 1 base at V and 1 base at J, with 13 bases between the two ends. The CDR3 coding sequence is TGTGCCAGCAGCTTAGAAGGCCTGAGAACGAACACTGAAGCTTTCTTT. Protein sequence: CASSLEGLRTNTEAFF.

Note on this clone: Within the sample, other DNA sequences also encode this same CDR3. The V and J genes are TRBV27 and TRBJ1-1, with D perhaps matching TRBD1 (5 bases). CDR1 MNHEY and CDR2 SMNVEV come from the germline V gene (reference sequence). The CDR3 totals 14 residues. V shed 2 bases and J shed 0 bases, with 7 bases lying between them. CDR3 DNA sequence: TGTGCCAGCAGTTTAGGACACATGAACACTGAAGCTTTCTTT. It specifies CASSLGHMNTEAFF.

This rearrangement joins TRBV9 to TRBJ2-2; D remains ambiguous. This CDR3 is 18 amino acids long. CDR1 is SGDLS, CDR2 YYNGEE, per germline. V gave up 0 bases and J gave up 1 base, with 16 bases separating them. CDR3 in DNA: TGTGCCAGCAGCGTAGAACCCCGGGCTAGGAGGAACACCGGGGAGCTGTTTTTT. It is translated as CASSVEPRARRNTGELFF. The full variable domain, rest sourced from reference TRBV9 and TRBJ2-2, is DSGVTQTPKHLITATGQRVTLRCSPRSGDLSVYWYQQSLDQGLQFLIQYYNGEERAKGNILERFSAQQFPDLHSELNLSSLELGDSALYFCASSVEPRARRNTGELFFGEGSRLTVL.

This chain links TRBV9 with TRBJ2-7; 10 bases map to TRBD2. This CDR3 is 15 amino acids long. J was trimmed by 0 bases and V by 5 bases; bases with no gene match: 5. Germline loops: CDR1 SGDLS, CDR2 YYNGEE. This CDR3 is CASSRLAGISYEQYF. The CDR3 DNA reads as TGTGCCAGCAGTCGACTAGCGGGCATCTCCTACGAGCAGTACTTC.

V gene TRBV6-5 combines with J gene TRBJ2-1; 7 positions match TRBD2. The trim removed 6 bases at V and 8 bases at J, leaving 13 bases unmatched. Looked up from germline, CDR1 is MNHEY and CDR2 is SVGAGI. The CDR3 loop spans 15 amino acids. The CDR3: CASSYGGSLSHEQFF. DNA of the CDR3: TGTGCCAGCAGCTACGGGGGGAGCCTCTCCCATGAGCAGTTCTTC.

The chain joins TRBV7-9 to TRBJ2-7; possibly TRBD2 for D (6 bases). Germline lookup yields CDR1 SEHNR and CDR2 FQNEAQ (reference sequence). V lost 8 bases and J 3 bases, leaving 14 bases between the germline ends. The CDR3 length is 13 residues. CDR3 sequence: CASGTGGNYEQYF. The CDR3 DNA follows: TGTGCCAGCGGAACTGGAGGGAACTACGAGCAGTACTTC.

This chain links TRBV11-2 with TRBJ1-3; no clear D gene. V lost 3 bases, J lost 0 bases, and 12 bases lay in between. The CDR3 runs 16 residues. Germline V gives CDR1 SGHAT, CDR2 FQNNGV. The CDR3 DNA reads TGTGCCAGCAGCTTCCACGCGGATCTCTCTGGAAACACCATATATTTT. Encoded protein: CASSFHADLSGNTIYF.

The V and J genes are TRBV28 and TRBJ2-7, with TRBD2 matching 11 bases. The germline V gene has CDR1 MDHEN and CDR2 SYDVKM. The CDR3 covers 16 residues. V lost 5 bases to trimming and J lost 2 bases; unmatched junction nucleotides: 8. The CDR3 nucleotides are TGTGCCAGCAGTCGAAGACTAGCGGGACCCACCTACGAGCAGTACTTC. This gives the protein CASSRRLAGPTYEQYF.

The rearrangement uses TRBV9 and TRBJ2-2; 16 bases are shared with TRBD2. The CDR3 consists of 18 residues. Trimming at V came to 4 bases and at J to 2 bases, leaving 5 bases not matched to a gene. CDR1 is SGDLS and CDR2 is YYNGEE in the germline V gene. The chain's CDR3 is CASSLGTSGRANTGELFF. CDR3 nucleotide sequence: TGTGCCAGCAGCCTAGGGACTAGCGGGAGGGCCAACACCGGGGAGCTGTTTTTT.

The chain carries TRBV15 and TRBJ2-2; D may be TRBD1 or TRBD2 (5 bases each). V was trimmed by 5 bases and J by 5 bases, leaving 18 bases between them. Germline V gene data show CDR1 as LNHNV and CDR2 as YYDKDF (reference sequence). This CDR3 contains 16 residues. The CDR3 DNA is TGTGCCACCAGCGACAACCCCCGGTGGGGGACCGGGGAGCTGTTTTTT. As protein: CATSDNPRWGTGELFF.

As for this clone: The same CDR3 also results from other DNA sequences found in this sample. The chain combines TRBV27 with TRBJ1-1, with a weak D call TRBD1 (5 bases). The V and J ends lost 5 bases and 0 bases respectively, with 10 bases between them. The CDR3 is 14 amino acids. From germline, CDR1 is MNHEY and CDR2 SMNVEV (reference sequence). CDR3: CASSLGTMNTEAFF. Written as DNA, the CDR3 is TGTGCCAGCAGTCTGGGGACCATGAACACTGAAGCTTTCTTT.

With regard to this clone: The sample contains more than one DNA sequence encoding this CDR3. The rearrangement joins TRBV9 to TRBJ2-7; TRBD2 matches at 9 bases. CDR3 size: 15 residues. V dropped 3 bases and J dropped 1; count of bases not matched to a gene: 5. Germline V lookup: CDR1 SGDLS, CDR2 YYNGEE. The CDR3 DNA follows: TGTGCCAGCAGCGAAGGGCTAGCGGGATCCTACGAGCAGTACTTC. Translated: CASSEGLAGSYEQYF. Looking up the rest from reference TRBV9 and TRBJ2-7 gives the full variable domain: DSGVTQTPKHLITATGQRVTLRCSPRSGDLSVYWYQQSLDQGLQFLIQYYNGEERAKGNILERFSAQQFPDLHSELNLSSLELGDSALYFCASSEGLAGSYEQYFGPGTRLTVT.

The chain joins TRBV5-1 to TRBJ2-1; tentatively, D is TRBD2 (5 bases). The V and J ends lost 4 bases and 7 bases respectively, with 18 bases between them. Germline CDR1 reads SGHRS; CDR2 reads YFSETQ. This CDR3 is 15 amino acids long. The CDR3 DNA follows: TGCGCCAGCAGCGTTGCAGCGGACCTCTTTAATGAGCAGTTCTTC. Protein: CASSVAADLFNEQFF.

A note on this clone: Other nucleotide sequences in the sample specify the same CDR3. This chain uses TRBV27 with TRBJ1-2; the match to TRBD1 covers 10 bases. Per the germline V gene, CDR1 is MNHEY and CDR2 is SMNVEV (reference sequence). The V segment lost 4 bases and the J segment 8 bases; nucleotides outside the gene matches: 4. This CDR3 spans 13 amino acids. DNA for the CDR3: TGTGCCAGCAGTTCGACAGGGGGCGGGGGCTACACCTTC. The encoded protein is CASSSTGGGGYTF.

The chain joins TRBV4-1 to TRBJ1-3; D might be TRBD1 (6 bases). The V end lost 2 bases, the J end lost 6 bases, and 20 bases lay between the germline ends. This CDR3 comprises 17 residues. CDR1 and CDR2 (germline): MGHRA, YSYEKL. CDR3 sequence: CASSQLSGGGAQNTIYF. Written as DNA, the CDR3 is TGCGCCAGCAGCCAACTCTCGGGCGGGGGGGCTCAAAACACCATATATTTT.